A single sample is the source of the 20 T cell receptor beta chains below, sequenced in a study of patients and donors after allogeneic stem cell transplantation (dated by TCRdb to 2020 to 2022). Library method: RT-PCR. TCRdb shows the sequencer as NextSeq 550. Through fastp at Q25 and MiXCR, TCRdb rebuilt clones from the public reads, retaining in-frame beta chains. Each entry merges the rows of one CDR3 protein and shows their most common DNA and genes. Here the sample has some 150,000 distinct CDR3 sequences; about two fifths occur a single time. 50% of the sample belongs to the ten largest clones. What was sequenced was blood, either unsorted or a sorted T cell fraction (not recorded which). These receptor sequences come from a human donor who was either an allogeneic HSCT recipient or a stem cell or donor lymphocyte infusion donor (not recorded which). It is not recorded whose cells these are; they may come from a transplant donor.

The rearrangement joins TRBV12-3 or TRBV12-4 to TRBJ1-5, with D possibly being TRBD1 (6 bases). V lost 0 bases, J lost 1 base, and 7 bases lay in between. The CDR3 runs to 15 residues. Written as DNA, the CDR3 is TGTGCCAGCAGTTTAGCGGGGGCCAGCAATCAGCCCCAGCATTTT. Its protein is CASSLAGASNQPQHF.

The table lists this clonotype with a few counts. The rearrangement joins TRBV6-5 to TRBJ2-3; D is undetermined. V shed 6 bases and J shed 1 base, with 8 bases lying between them. The CDR3 sequence is 13 residues long. CDR1 and CDR2 (germline): MNHEY, SVGAGI. For the CDR3, the DNA is TGTGCCAGCAGCCGAAGCGGCACAGATACGCAGTATTTT. This gives the protein CASSRSGTDTQYF.

The CDR3 reads CASSSRVDTQYF. In DNA, the CDR3 is TGTGCCAGCAGCTCCAGGGTTGATACGCAGTATTTT. This sequence joins TRBV3-1 and TRBJ2-3; a possible D gene is TRBD1 (5 bases). V was pared by 5 bases and J by 6 bases, with 9 bases between. CDR1 and CDR2 from the germline V gene are LGHDT and YNNKEL (reference sequence). This CDR3 has 12 residues.

The rearrangement joins TRBV5-1 to TRBJ1-1; no reliable D call. V lost 0 bases to trimming and J lost 1 base, with 10 bases between them. Germline loops: CDR1 SGHRS, CDR2 YFSETQ. The CDR3 is 15 residues long. The CDR3 region is CASSLVEGGNTEAFF. The CDR3 DNA reads TGCGCCAGCAGCTTGGTAGAAGGTGGGAACACTGAAGCTTTCTTT.

The chain couples TRBV20-1 to TRBJ1-5; 8 nucleotides agree with TRBD1. This CDR3 comprises 14 residues. V lost 5 bases, J lost 0 bases, and 3 bases stayed unmatched. The germline V gene encodes CDR1 DFQATT and CDR2 SNEGSKA (reference sequence). CDR3 DNA: TGCAGTGCTCCGACAGGGGTTAGCAATCAGCCCCAGCATTTT. It codes for CSAPTGVSNQPQHF.

This sequence joins TRBV5-1 and TRBJ1-1; 9 bases agree with TRBD1. The J segment lost 1 base and the V segment lost 3 bases, leaving 7 bases of the junction unmatched. Germline-derived CDR1 and CDR2 are SGHRS and YFSETQ. The CDR3 length is 16 residues. The CDR3 region is CASSSPGQGTNTEAFF. The CDR3 region has the DNA TGCGCCAGCAGCTCGCCGGGACAGGGTACGAACACTGAAGCTTTCTTT.

In this sample, this clonotype turned up a few times. This sequence joins TRBV20-1 and TRBJ2-5, with D unresolved. Trimming removed 3 bases at V and 1 base at J, with 6 bases between. The CDR3 consists of 12 residues. Germline V gene sequence: CDR1 DFQATT, CDR2 SNEGSKA (reference sequence). This CDR3 is CSASGPQETQYF. The CDR3 nucleotides read TGCAGTGCTAGCGGGCCCCAAGAGACCCAGTACTTC.

The gene calls are TRBV15 and TRBJ2-5; 8 nucleotides align to TRBD1. Germline trimming cut 1 base from V and 3 bases from J; bases unmatched to any gene: 7. The CDR3 is 16 amino acids. The germline CDR1 and CDR2 sequences are LNHNV and YYDKDF (reference sequence). The CDR3 nucleotides are TGTGCCACCAGCAGAGTGGGAACAGGGGGAAAAGAGACCCAGTACTTC. Translation gives CATSRVGTGGKETQYF.

This clonotype was seen more than once but under ten times. This rearrangement joins TRBV6-2 or TRBV6-3 to TRBJ1-5, with D uncertain. Between the trimmed V and J ends, which lost 2 bases and 0 bases, there was a span of 5 bases. The germline CDR1 and CDR2 sequences are MNHEY and SVGEGT. The CDR3 consists of 14 residues. The CDR3 DNA sequence: TGTGCCAGCAGTTACGAGTATAGCAATCAGCCCCAGCATTTT. Its translation is CASSYEYSNQPQHF.

J is TRBJ2-1 and V is TRBV5-8; D is uncertain. Deletions cut 2 bases from V and 4 bases from J, with 7 bases between. There are 13 residues in the CDR3. From germline, CDR1 is SGHTS and CDR2 YDEGEE. This CDR3 reads CASSFGEYNEQFF. Written as DNA, the CDR3 is TGTGCCAGCAGCTTCGGTGAATACAATGAGCAGTTCTTC.

This chain links TRBV7-6 with TRBJ1-4; no clear D. From germline, CDR1 is SGHVS and CDR2 FNYEAQ. This CDR3 has 14 residues. V lost 1 base and J lost 5, with 8 bases in between. The DNA for the CDR3 is TGTGCCAGCAGCTTAGAGTCGACGAATGAAAAACTGTTTTTT. Its protein is CASSLESTNEKLFF.

This clonotype showed up just a few times. The rearrangement joins TRBV23-1 to TRBJ2-5; D uncertain. TRBV23-1 carries the ORF label, with uncertain function. This CDR3 spans 15 amino acids. V shed 0 bases and J shed 5 bases, with 13 bases lying between them. The DNA for the CDR3 is TGCGCCAGCAGTCAATCTGACCCTTCGGAGGAGACCCAGTACTTC. Its translation is CASSQSDPSEETQYF.

This chain joins TRBV5-1 and TRBJ1-2; D is possibly TRBD1 (5 bases). V was shortened by 1 base and J by 6 bases, with 13 bases between the two germline ends. Germline values: CDR1 SGHRS, CDR2 YFSETQ. This CDR3 region has 14 residues. CDR3 amino acids: CASSLNRGADGYTF. DNA of the CDR3: TGCGCCAGCAGCTTGAATCGGGGCGCAGATGGCTACACCTTC.

This clonotype was seen a handful of times. The chain is built from TRBV6-5 and TRBJ1-5, with D unresolved. The V end was cut by 6 bases, the J end by 3 bases, with 18 bases between. This CDR3 contains 16 residues. Germline values: CDR1 MNHEY, CDR2 SVGAGI. CDR3 coding DNA: TGTGCCAGCAGCCCAGCCCCAAGCGCAGCCAATCAGCCCCAGCATTTT. Translation gives CASSPAPSAANQPQHF.

This clonotype was seen a few times. The chain combines TRBV10-3 with TRBJ1-1; TRBD1 is a possible D gene (6 bases). V gave up 8 bases and J gave up 0 bases, with 13 bases separating them. In germline, CDR1 is ENHRY, CDR2 SYGVKD. This CDR3 is 14 amino acids long. The CDR3 loop reads CAIPTGRLNTEAFF. The CDR3 bases are TGTGCCATCCCGACAGGTCGTCTGAACACTGAAGCTTTCTTT.

The gene calls are TRBV12-3 or TRBV12-4 and TRBJ2-1; 9 positions match TRBD1. The CDR3 is made up of 17 amino acids. Trimming cost V 7 bases and J 5 bases; bases outside gene matches: 15. The CDR3 nucleotides read TGTGCCAGCACCGCAGTGGGTGGGCGGGACAGGGACAATGAGCAGTTCTTC. This encodes CASTAVGGRDRDNEQFF.

This clonotype was counted a few times. V is TRBV10-3 and J is TRBJ1-5; D remains ambiguous. This CDR3 contains 13 residues. V dropped 3 bases and J dropped 4 bases, with 7 bases sitting between them. Germline V gene data show CDR1 as ENHRY and CDR2 as SYGVKD. CDR3 nucleotides: TGTGCCATCAGTGAAAGTGTGAATCAGCCCCAGCATTTT. It is translated as CAISESVNQPQHF.

The table lists this clonotype with a few counts. The rearrangement joins TRBV18 to TRBJ1-6; D is undetermined. This CDR3 is 12 amino acids long. V lost 2 bases and J 5 bases, leaving 1 base between the germline ends. Germline V gene sequence: CDR1 KGHSH, CDR2 LQKENI. The CDR3 protein is CASSPDNSPLHF. The CDR3 nucleotides read TGTGCCAGCTCACCAGATAATTCACCCCTCCACTTT.

The rearrangement joins TRBV12-3 or TRBV12-4 to TRBJ1-3; the D is unclear. V dropped 2 bases and J dropped 2 bases, with 10 bases sitting between them. The CDR3 is made up of 15 amino acids. The CDR3 DNA reads as TGTGCCAGCAGTTTACGGGGATTGCCTGGAAACACCATATATTTT. It translates to CASSLRGLPGNTIYF.

This clonotype came up a few times. This chain links TRBV4-2 with TRBJ1-1; 10 positions agree with TRBD1. Unmatched junction bases numbered 5, after V lost 1 base and J lost 0 bases. There are 17 residues in the CDR3. CDR1 and CDR2 from the germline V gene are LGHNA and YNFKEQ. This chain's CDR3 is CASSQGTGGNMNTEAFF. CDR3 in DNA: TGTGCCAGCAGCCAAGGGACAGGGGGGAATATGAACACTGAAGCTTTCTTT.